This entry lists 14 T cell receptor beta chains sequenced from one sample in a study of beta chain features in type 1 diabetes. Study conclusions and caveats: People with Type 1 diabetes carried modestly yet significantly shorter TCRB CDR3s in all four CD4+ subsets.

Expressed TCRB transcripts were sequenced because the isolated RNA had all been reverse transcribed beforehand. Some clones are missing from TCRdb's copy, which holds only in-frame ones; the method was immunoSEQ multiplex PCR. The top ten hold roughly 0.011% of the sample, which has some 290,000 clones, roughly 25% seen once. Their recognized antigens are unknown. The specimen sequenced was naive CD4+ T cells from blood. These receptors were taken from a woman in her twenties or thirties with type 1 diabetes.

A few counts support this clone. This chain uses TRBV18 with TRBJ1-1; tentatively, D is TRBD1 (6 bases). The V gene's germline CDR1 is KGHSH and CDR2 LQKENI. The CDR3 is 12 amino acids. The V end was cut by 6 bases, the J end by 8 bases, with 13 bases between. The CDR3 nucleotides are TGTGCCAGCTCGCCGACAGGCCACGAAGCTTTCTTT. Its translation: CASSPTGHEAFF.

This clone was counted between two and nine times. The V gene is TRBV29-1, the J gene TRBJ2-1; TRBD2 matches at 7 bases. CDR1 SQVTM and CDR2 ANQGSEA come from the germline V gene. This CDR3 has 14 residues. Trimming removed 7 bases from V and 0 bases from J; junction bases left unmatched: 6. CDR3 protein: CSGTSASSYNEQFF. The DNA for the CDR3 is TGCAGCGGAACTAGCGCGAGCTCCTACAATGAGCAGTTCTTC.

This chain uses TRBV14 with TRBJ1-2; possibly TRBD1 for D (6 bases). V lost 4 bases and J lost 0, with 15 bases in between. CDR1 and CDR2 from the germline V gene are SGHDN and FVKESK. This CDR3 has 16 amino acids. The CDR3 sequence is CASSPFLTGPNYGYTF. CDR3 nucleotide sequence: TGTGCCAGCAGCCCCTTTTTGACAGGTCCTAACTATGGCTACACCTTC.

The CDR3 sequence: CAAAGTVANYGYTF. In nucleotides, the CDR3 is TGTGCCGCGGCCGGGACAGTTGCTAACTATGGCTACACCTTC. This chain uses TRBV10-3 with TRBJ1-2; 7 nucleotides agree with TRBD1. Germline-derived CDR1 and CDR2 are ENHRY and SYGVKD. This CDR3 has 14 residues. V trimming: 11 bases; J trimming: 0 bases; junction bases outside the gene matches: 9.

This chain connects TRBV18 to TRBJ2-1; D is possibly TRBD2 (5 bases). V shed 3 bases and J shed 1 base, with 10 bases lying between them. The CDR3 extends over 15 amino acids. CDR1 is KGHSH and CDR2 is LQKENI in the germline V gene. Here the CDR3 reads CASSPGLVSYNEQFF. The CDR3 coding sequence is TGTGCCAGCTCACCCGGACTGGTGTCCTACAATGAGCAGTTCTTC. Full variable domain (remainder filled in from reference TRBV18 and TRBJ2-1): NAGVMQNPRHLVRRRGQEARLRCSPMKGHSHVYWYRQLPEEGLKFMVYLQKENIIDESGMPKERFSAEFPKEGPSILRIQQVVRGDSAAYFCASSPGLVSYNEQFFGPGTRLTVL.

The chain couples TRBV7-2 to TRBJ2-7; the D gene is possibly TRBD1 (6 bases). The CDR3 covers 12 residues. The V end lost 6 bases, the J end lost 4 bases, and 10 bases lay between the germline ends. Germline CDR1 and CDR2: SGHTA and FQGNSA. The CDR3 reads CASRRTGYEQYF. The CDR3 DNA follows: TGTGCCAGCAGGAGAACAGGGTACGAGCAGTACTTC.

This clone was counted only a few times. J is TRBJ2-1 and V is TRBV11-2; D might be TRBD1 (6 bases). V shed 0 bases and J shed 4 bases, with 10 bases lying between them. Germline V gene data show CDR1 as SGHAT and CDR2 as FQNNGV. The CDR3 contains 15 residues. Here the CDR3 reads CASSLDIGQYNEQFF. In DNA form, the CDR3 reads TGTGCCAGCAGCTTAGATATTGGACAGTACAATGAGCAGTTCTTC.

The V and J genes are TRBV29-1 and TRBJ2-1, with 9 bases matching TRBD2. This CDR3 region has 14 residues. Losses at the gene ends were 5 bases for V and 0 bases for J; bases not matched to a gene: 2. Germline CDR1 is SQVTM and CDR2 is ANQGSEA. This CDR3 is CSVISGSSYNEQFF. The DNA of the CDR3 is TGCAGCGTTATTAGCGGGAGCTCCTACAATGAGCAGTTCTTC.

The CDR3 nucleotides are TGTGCCTGGGCGGGCTCTGGGGCCAACGTCCTGACTTTC. Amino acid sequence: CAWAGSGANVLTF. The chain carries TRBV30 and TRBJ2-6; D may be TRBD2 (5 bases). The CDR3 extends over 13 amino acids. Trimming stripped 5 bases from V and 0 bases from J, with 5 bases between. Germline V CDR1 and CDR2: GTSNPN, SVGIG (reference sequence).

This clone was picked up a small number of times. This sequence joins TRBV28 and TRBJ2-1; 7 bases fit TRBD2. After removal of 8 bases from V and 2 bases from J, the junction contained 9 bases not matched to a gene. The V gene's germline CDR1 is MDHEN and CDR2 SYDVKM. The CDR3 covers 15 residues. CDR3 in amino acids: CASASGRPTYNEQFF. The CDR3 DNA follows: TGTGCCAGCGCGTCCGGGAGGCCCACCTACAATGAGCAGTTCTTC.

The J gene is TRBJ2-3, the V gene TRBV6-6; the match to TRBD2 covers 11 bases. Germline lookup yields CDR1 MNHNY and CDR2 SVGAGI (reference sequence). This CDR3 region has 16 residues. With V trimmed by 2 bases and J by 6 bases, 7 bases remained unmatched. The DNA for the CDR3 is TGTGCCAGCAGTTACCACCCGGGACTAGCGGTCGATACGCAGTATTTT. It is translated as CASSYHPGLAVDTQYF.

This clone was seen only a few times. The chain combines TRBV10-3 with TRBJ1-5, with 12 bases aligning to TRBD1. The V gene's germline CDR1 is ENHRY and CDR2 SYGVKD. The CDR3 length is 14 residues. Germline trimming cut 4 bases from V and 7 bases from J; bases unmatched to any gene: 2. DNA for the CDR3: TGTGCCATCAGTGGGGACAGGGGGCAGCAGCCCCAGCATTTT. This translates into CAISGDRGQQPQHF.

This chain connects TRBV30 to TRBJ1-1, with 9 bases identical to TRBD1. This CDR3 contains 15 residues. V gave up 3 bases and J gave up 1 base; unmatched junction bases: 6. In germline, CDR1 is GTSNPN, CDR2 SVGIG (reference sequence). In DNA, the CDR3 is TGTGCCTGGAGCTCGTCACAGGGGGCGAACACTGAAGCTTTCTTT. Amino acids: CAWSSSQGANTEAFF.

The J gene is TRBJ2-7, the V gene TRBV2; D may be TRBD1 (6 bases). Germline CDR1 SNHLY, CDR2 FYNNEI. V lost 3 bases and J 3 bases, leaving 9 bases between the germline ends. The CDR3 is 13 amino acids. Here the CDR3 reads CASSDPRGYEQYF. CDR3 sequence (DNA): TGTGCCAGCAGTGATCCCAGGGGCTACGAGCAGTACTTC.